This record covers a single T cell receptor (beta chain). V dropped 6 bases and J dropped 2 bases, with 19 bases sitting between them. The CDR3 has 16 amino acids. The data belong to a study of Graves' ophthalmopathy and Graves' hyperthyroidism. Overall study: Investigators collected peripheral blood at initial diagnosis, before any treatment was given.

The PBMCs originated from approximately 10 ml of fresh peripheral blood. The sequenced template was RNA, covering the TCR beta CDR3 region. HTBI primers primed a first-round RT-PCR, and a second-round multiplex PCR followed. TCRdb re-derived calls from the multiplex PCR reads in MiXCR, one entry per CDR3 protein. The sample has 350,000 to 400,000 distinct CDR3 sequences; just over 15% are singletons. The sample comprised peripheral blood. The chain employs TRBV12-3 or TRBV12-4 and TRBJ1-2; D is undetermined. The TCR was taken from a woman between 18 and 29 years old with stable Graves' hyperthyroidism. CDR3 sequence: CASRSHKDQLNYGYTF. DNA for the CDR3: TGTGCCAGCAGGAGCCACAAGGATCAATTAAACTATGGCTACACCTTC.